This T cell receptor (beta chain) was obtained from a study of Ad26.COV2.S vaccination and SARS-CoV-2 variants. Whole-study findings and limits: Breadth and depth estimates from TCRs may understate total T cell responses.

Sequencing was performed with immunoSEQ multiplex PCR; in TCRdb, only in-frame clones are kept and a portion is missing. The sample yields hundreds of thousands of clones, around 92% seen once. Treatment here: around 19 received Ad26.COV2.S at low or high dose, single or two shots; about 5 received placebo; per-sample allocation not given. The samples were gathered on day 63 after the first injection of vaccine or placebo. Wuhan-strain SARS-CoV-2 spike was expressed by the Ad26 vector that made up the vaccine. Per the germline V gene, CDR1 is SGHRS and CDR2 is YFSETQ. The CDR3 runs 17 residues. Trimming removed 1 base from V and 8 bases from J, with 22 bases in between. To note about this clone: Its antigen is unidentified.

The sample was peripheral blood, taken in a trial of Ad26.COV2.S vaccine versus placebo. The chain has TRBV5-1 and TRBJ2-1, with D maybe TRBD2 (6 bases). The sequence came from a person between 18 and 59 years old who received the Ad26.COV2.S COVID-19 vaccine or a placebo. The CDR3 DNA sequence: TGCGCCAGCAGCTTGTGGCGACTAGTCCCGACGCTCGATGAGCAGTTCTTC. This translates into CASSLWRLVPTLDEQFF.